A single sample gave rise to the 9 T cell receptor beta chains below, sequenced in a study of CD8 T cells in ankylosing spondylitis. TCRdb independently ran MiXCR on the 5' RACE reads; one entry per CDR3 protein. The profile covers about 440,000 distinct CDR3 sequences, with roughly a sixth appearing a single time and over 1% taken by the ten largest. Whole-study results and caveats: Blood of patients with ankylosing spondylitis appeared to be characterized by a TCR beta motif of roughly eight highly homologous variants.

Their cognate antigens are unknown. Sequencing was performed on blood, either unsorted or a sorted T cell fraction (not recorded which). The source is a male donor with ankylosing spondylitis.

V is TRBV27 and J is TRBJ2-1; 14 nucleotides agree with TRBD2. The germline gives CDR1 MNHEY, CDR2 SMNVEV (reference sequence). The CDR3 covers 21 residues. Trimming removed 4 bases from V and 6 bases from J; junction bases left unmatched: 20. For the CDR3, the DNA is TGTGCCAGCAGTTCCCGAACCTCCGGGCGGGGACTAGCGGGAGACAGCAATGAGCAGTTCTTC. This codes for CASSSRTSGRGLAGDSNEQFF.

This clonotype came up a few times. J is TRBJ2-7 and V is TRBV7-2; possibly TRBD1 for D (6 bases). The CDR3 length is 15 residues. Germline CDR1 SGHTA, CDR2 FQGNSA. V lost 0 bases and J lost 4, with 13 bases in between. CDR3 nucleotide sequence: TGTGCCAGCAGCTTAGCGGGGGCGGACTCTTACGAGCAGTACTTC. Translated: CASSLAGADSYEQYF.

This clonotype came up a few times. V usage is TRBV6-1 and J usage is TRBJ2-7; possible D gene TRBD1, 5 bases. This CDR3 contains 13 residues. The V end was cut by 7 bases, the J end by 7 bases, with 17 bases between. CDR1 and CDR2 from the germline V gene are MNHNS and SASEGT. CDR3 nucleotides: TGTGCCAGCAATCGTATAGGGGCCAGAGAGCAGTACTTC. Protein: CASNRIGAREQYF.

This clonotype has at least ten counts. CDR3 region: CASSQTTGNTEAFF. The DNA of the CDR3 is TGTGCCAGCAGCCAAACGACGGGTAACACTGAAGCTTTCTTT. The chain carries TRBV4-2 and TRBJ1-1; D not certain. V dropped 2 bases and J dropped 2 bases, with 9 bases sitting between them. This CDR3 contains 14 residues. Germline V gene lookup returns CDR1 LGHNA and CDR2 YNFKEQ.

This chain connects TRBV5-1 to TRBJ1-2; 10 nucleotides align to TRBD1. With V trimmed by 4 bases and J by 2 bases, 5 bases remained unmatched. The CDR3 is 15 amino acids. The germline CDR1 and CDR2 sequences are SGHRS and YFSETQ. The chain's CDR3 is CASSQTGGTNYGYTF. In DNA form, the CDR3 reads TGCGCCAGCAGCCAGACAGGGGGCACGAACTATGGCTACACCTTC.

The chain is built from TRBV5-1 and TRBJ2-2; 10 bases fit TRBD1. Trimming at V came to 4 bases and at J to 5 bases, leaving 8 bases not matched to a gene. Germline CDR1 and CDR2: SGHRS and YFSETQ. This CDR3 spans 16 amino acids. CDR3 amino acids: CASSPLGQGYTGELFF. The CDR3 DNA reads TGCGCCAGCAGCCCCCTGGGACAGGGGTATACCGGGGAGCTGTTTTTT.

V is TRBV30 and J is TRBJ2-4, with 7 positions matching TRBD1. Trimming cost V 0 bases and J 0 bases; bases outside gene matches: 5. Germline V CDR1 and CDR2: GTSNPN, SVGIG (reference sequence). CDR3 length equals 16 residues. The CDR3 DNA follows: TGTGCCTGGAGTGTATGGGACAGCCTAGCCAAAAACATTCAGTACTTC. Translated, it gives CAWSVWDSLAKNIQYF.

CDR3 in amino acids: CASSRQVNNEQFF. In nucleotides, the CDR3 is TGTGCCAGCAGCCGACAGGTTAACAATGAGCAGTTCTTC. V usage is TRBV6-1 and J usage is TRBJ2-1, with D tentatively TRBD1 (6 bases). Germline CDR1 and CDR2: MNHNS and SASEGT. V was clipped by 6 bases and J by 5 bases, with 11 bases between them. This CDR3 contains 13 residues.

The CDR3 bases are TGTGCCACCAGCAGAGGTGGACAGGGGGCAGGTGAGCAGTTCTTC. This translates into CATSRGGQGAGEQFF. The chain has TRBV15 and TRBJ2-1; 11 bases align to TRBD1. The CDR3 loop spans 15 amino acids. Germline V gives CDR1 LNHNV, CDR2 YYDKDF (reference sequence). V dropped 1 base and J dropped 9; count of bases not matched to a gene: 5.